This T cell receptor beta chain was sequenced for a study of blood T cell repertoires in COVID-19. Study-wide background: Samples came from the United States, Italy and Spain, spanning acute and convalescent COVID-19.

This CDR3 is 14 amino acids long. Germline V lookup: CDR1 MNHEY, CDR2 SVGEGT. V was clipped by 6 bases and J by 2 bases, with 10 bases between them. Generated by immunoSEQ multiplex PCR, the TCRdb table keeps only in-frame clones and is missing some. The top ten clones hold roughly 8.8% of a sample with fewer than 70,000 clones, 70% to 90% of them seen once. Sample: peripheral blood. The TCR sequence derives from a woman in her 70s with active COVID-19. This chain links TRBV6-2 or TRBV6-3 with TRBJ1-4; D gene uncertain. As DNA, the CDR3 is TGTGCCAGCAGCCCCCGACATACTAATGAAAAACTGTTTTTT. Protein: CASSPRHTNEKLFF.